The text below deals with one T cell receptor (beta chain). No antigen is known for it. It has no much larger one-base neighbor in the sample; base qualities were not kept. The sample is drawn from a study of Ad26.COV2.S vaccination and SARS-CoV-2 variants (dated by TCRdb to the early 2020s). With regard to the full study: Donors in the vaccine arm were drawn from COV1001, a phase I-IIa trial of Ad26.COV2.S in healthy adults that was multicentre, randomized, double-blind and placebo-controlled. Trial participants were randomized into five groups of five, in which low-dose or high-dose Ad26.COV2.S was given once or twice, or placebo was given on both occasions. Investigators did not know the trial group allocation while performing experiments and assessing outcomes. Ad26.COV2.S was administered intramuscularly at a dose of 5x10^10 or 1x10^11 viral particles, either as one shot or as two shots given 56 days apart. The specificity and breadth of SARS-CoV-2-reactive T cell receptors after Ad26.COV2.S vaccination were assessed by TCRbeta repertoire sequencing. A total of roughly 32 samples were included in the TCR-sequenced set, comprising about 20 Ad26.COV2.S vaccine recipients, 5 placebo recipients and 8 SARS-CoV-2 convalescent individuals.

TCRbeta CDR3 regions were sequenced with the immunoSEQ Assay. After extraction, genomic DNA underwent amplification by bias-controlled multiplex PCR, followed by high-throughput sequencing. The authors' pipeline ran thus. To quantify the absolute abundance of each unique TCRbeta CDR3 region, sequences were collapsed and filtered. T cell fraction was estimated by normalization of TCRbeta template counts to usable DNA, with usable DNA being measured through amplification of reference genes present in all nucleated cells. Repertoire TCRs were annotated as SARS-CoV-2-specific when V gene, CDR3 amino acid sequence and J gene were exactly matched to a known reactive TCR set. MIRA supplied the reference SARS-CoV-2 TCR set, which was filtered for enrichment in COVID-19-positive ImmuneCODE repertoires so that public or cross-reactive TCRs were removed. Using the MIRA antigens, annotated TCRs were further analysed by specific ORF or by position within an ORF. Breadth was defined as annotated unique rearrangements over total unique productive rearrangements; depth was the summed frequency of those rearrangements. TCR breadth was compared between groups using two-sided Wilcoxon rank-sum tests. Here the immuneACCESS table is served through TCRdb, limited to in-frame sequences with V and J called. Missing clones are a known gap in these copies; in checked studies unresolved V genes cover under half, and the rest lacks a known reason. V, J and clone size are those of that table, while D and trimming were read from the DNA. The sample includes hundreds of thousands of clones, with roughly nine tenths observed a single time. The top ten clonotypes cover about 1.5% of the sample.

Trimming leaves V shorter by 2 bases and J shorter by 8 bases, with the junction holding 8 bases beyond the gene matches. From a lookup of the germline V gene, CDR1 and CDR2 are SNHLY and FYNNEI. The CDR3 spans 15 residues, from the cysteine through the phenylalanine. Only the CDR3 region is kept as DNA, spanning 45 bases read in frame from base 1. The treatment or condition label, read with the paper, signifies: about 20 received Ad26.COV2.S at low or high dose, single or two shots; a few received placebo; per-sample allocation not given. Repertoires of vaccine and placebo recipients were sequenced from samples taken on day 63 after the first injection. In Cohort 1b, more than 20 adults aged 18-55 years were enrolled at a single site in Boston, USA, between 29 July and 7 August 2020. As a vaccine, Ad26.COV2.S was a replication-incompetent adenovirus type 26 vector that expressed a prefusion-stabilized SARS-CoV-2 spike protein derived from the original Wuhan strain.

Overall results and qualifications from the work: Non-spike TCR breadth was comparable between vaccine and placebo recipients, consistent with the vaccine containing only spike. According to the authors, total T cell responses may have been underestimated by the TCR breadth and depth analyses. After vaccination, substantial breadth of spike-specific CD8+ and CD4+ T cell responses was reported. Ad26.COV2.S recipients had higher spike-specific TCR breadth than placebo recipients (P = 0.0014). The study was not powered for comparison of responses between vaccine doses or regimens.

Recombination connected TRBV2 to TRBJ2-1, and 8 junction bases match TRBD2. The sequence came from a person aged 18-60 years who received the Ad26.COV2.S COVID-19 vaccine or a placebo. Sequenced here: peripheral blood, sampled in a trial of Ad26.COV2.S vaccine versus placebo. The DNA is TGTGCCAGCAGTGAATGGGCGCGGGGGGCTGATGAGCAGTTCTTC. The encoded protein is CASSEWARGADEQFF. Where the CDR3 stops, the reference TRBV2 and TRBJ2-1 genes take over; the full variable domain is EPEVTQTPSHQVTQMGQEVILRCVPISNHLYFYWYRQILGQKVEFLVSFYNNEISEKSEIFDDQFSVERPDGSNFTLKIRSTKLEDSAMYFCASSEWARGADEQFFGPGTRLTVL.